Below are 23 T cell receptor beta chains sequenced from a single sample in a study of T cell repertoires in cytomegalovirus infection. Using its own MiXCR run on the reads, TCRdb lists one record per CDR3 protein. The sample has around 210,000 distinct CDR3 sequences, approximately 7% seen once. The sequenced material came from PBMCs. Receptor source: a human donor in good health (CMV status not recorded). Some clones in this sample may be carry-over from other donors' samples.

This clonotype was detected many times. V is TRBV7-2 and J is TRBJ1-1, with D perhaps TRBD1 (5 bases). This CDR3 is built from 14 residues. Germline assignment: CDR1 SGHTA and CDR2 FQGNSA. V lost 5 bases and J lost 4, with 14 bases in between. CDR3 in amino acids: CASSARGTSTEAFF. In nucleotides, the CDR3 is TGTGCCAGCAGCGCTCGAGGGACTTCCACTGAAGCTTTCTTT.

In this sample, this clonotype turned up many times. The chain carries TRBV7-2 and TRBJ2-3; 16 bases line up with TRBD2. The CDR3 runs to 18 residues. Per germline, CDR1 SGHTA and CDR2 FQGNSA. Losses at the gene ends were 5 bases for V and 5 bases for J; bases not matched to a gene: 10. CDR3 in amino acids: CASSRPGTSGGAKDTQYF. CDR3 nucleotides: TGTGCCAGCAGCCGCCCCGGGACTAGCGGGGGGGCCAAAGATACGCAGTATTTT.

This clonotype was seen many times. This chain joins TRBV11-2 and TRBJ2-1; 8 bases agree with TRBD1. With V trimmed by 1 base and J by 7 bases, 9 bases remained unmatched. CDR1 and CDR2 from the germline V gene are SGHAT and FQNNGV. The CDR3 totals 16 residues. In DNA form, the CDR3 reads TGTGCCAGCAGCTTAGCATCCGGGACAGGTGAGAATGAGCAGTTCTTC. This sequence encodes CASSLASGTGENEQFF.

This clonotype was seen many times. The J gene is TRBJ1-1, the V gene TRBV9; no firm D call. V lost 0 bases and J lost 0, with 9 bases in between. This CDR3 contains 15 residues. Germline V CDR1 and CDR2: SGDLS, YYNGEE. In nucleotides, the CDR3 is TGTGCCAGCAGCGTAGGATCGGGAATGAACACTGAAGCTTTCTTT. This gives the protein CASSVGSGMNTEAFF.

This clonotype was counted many times. J is TRBJ1-1 and V is TRBV6-2 or TRBV6-3; D gene uncertain. The CDR3 extends over 11 amino acids. Looked up from germline, CDR1 is MNHEY and CDR2 is SVGEGT. Trimming pared 8 bases from V and 5 bases from J, leaving 9 bases between. The CDR3 spells CASFEGTEAFF. CDR3 DNA: TGTGCCAGCTTTGAAGGGACTGAAGCTTTCTTT.

This clonotype was detected ten times or more. The chain is built from TRBV19 and TRBJ1-1; the match to TRBD1 covers 10 bases. The length of the CDR3 is 16 residues. CDR1 is LNHDA, CDR2 SQIVND, per germline (reference sequence). Trimming at V came to 6 bases and at J to 0 bases, leaving 7 bases not matched to a gene. The DNA for the CDR3 is TGTGCCAGTAGCCGTGACAGGGGGCGTATGAACACTGAAGCTTTCTTT. This codes for CASSRDRGRMNTEAFF.

Ten or more counts support this clonotype. The gene calls are TRBV7-2 and TRBJ1-6; 7 bases line up with TRBD1. CDR1 and CDR2 from the germline V gene are SGHTA and FQGNSA. Trimming took 1 base from V and 7 from J; bases not matched to a gene: 7. The CDR3 sequence is 16 residues long. The CDR3 DNA follows: TGTGCCAGCAGCTTAGAAGGGACAGCAGTGAATTCACCCCTCCACTTT. Amino acid sequence: CASSLEGTAVNSPLHF.

V is TRBV30 and J is TRBJ2-2; no firm D call. The V end lost 2 bases, the J end lost 1 base, and 5 bases lay between the germline ends. CDR3 length: 13 amino acids. Germline V gives CDR1 GTSNPN, CDR2 SVGIG (reference sequence). The CDR3 DNA reads TGTGCCTGGAGTCCACAGAACACCGGGGAGCTGTTTTTT. Translating gives CAWSPQNTGELFF.

This clonotype has ten or more counts. V usage is TRBV6-6 and J usage is TRBJ2-5, with TRBD2 as a possible D gene (5 bases). The germline gives CDR1 MNHNY, CDR2 SVGAGI (reference sequence). This CDR3 has 16 amino acids. Trimming pared 0 bases from V and 4 bases from J, leaving 15 bases between. CDR3 amino acids: CASSYSAGAAVETQYF. In nucleotides, the CDR3 is TGTGCCAGCAGTTACTCGGCGGGTGCAGCCGTAGAGACCCAGTACTTC.

This rearrangement joins TRBV6-2 or TRBV6-3 to TRBJ2-7; D is unclear. This CDR3 region has 11 residues. Trimming pared 6 bases from V and 4 bases from J, leaving 7 bases between. In germline, CDR1 is MNHEY, CDR2 SVGEGT. DNA for the CDR3: TGTGCCAGCAGCGACCCGTACGAGCAGTACTTC. It is translated as CASSDPYEQYF.

This clonotype was found many times. This sequence joins TRBV20-1 and TRBJ1-2; 8 bases are shared with TRBD1. Germline V gene lookup returns CDR1 DFQATT and CDR2 SNEGSKA (reference sequence). The V and J ends lost 5 bases and 2 bases, in that order; junction bases with no gene match: 7. The CDR3 runs 14 residues. The chain's CDR3 is CSAVDRVLNYGYTF. CDR3 coding DNA: TGCAGTGCTGTGGACAGGGTCTTGAACTATGGCTACACCTTC.

This clonotype showed up just a few times. V gene TRBV5-8 combines with J gene TRBJ2-3, with TRBD2 matching over 14 bases. V shed 5 bases and J 3 bases; nucleotides not matched to a gene: 5. Germline V gene lookup returns CDR1 SGHTS and CDR2 YDEGEE. The CDR3 has 16 amino acids. The CDR3 DNA reads as TGTGCCAGCAGACCTGGGACTAGCGGGGGTACAGATACGCAGTATTTT. Translating gives CASRPGTSGGTDTQYF.

This clonotype was recorded many times. The chain has TRBV28 and TRBJ2-5; the match to TRBD2 covers 7 bases. J was trimmed by 4 bases and V by 7 bases; bases with no gene match: 9. CDR1 is MDHEN, CDR2 SYDVKM, per germline. This CDR3 comprises 14 residues. The chain's CDR3 is CASTTGTIGETQYF. The CDR3 nucleotides read TGTGCCAGCACTACCGGGACTATTGGAGAGACCCAGTACTTC.

On this clonotype: This may arise from a read error, as a much more abundant clone is one base away. The chain combines TRBV29-1 with TRBJ2-7; 9 nucleotides line up with TRBD2. The CDR3 has 13 amino acids. Germline CDR1 and CDR2: SQVTM and ANQGSEA. With 3 bases clipped from V and 9 bases from J, the junction kept 9 bases outside the gene matches. CDR3 sequence (DNA): TGCAGCGTTGAGCGGGGGGGGAGCGTGGTGCAGTACTTC. Encoded protein: CSVERGGSVVQYF.

This clonotype occurred many times. The chain uses TRBV7-2 and TRBJ1-2; 8 bases are shared with TRBD1. V trimming: 5 bases; J trimming: 7 bases; junction bases outside the gene matches: 6. CDR1 and CDR2 from the germline V gene are SGHTA and FQGNSA. The CDR3 length is 13 residues. The DNA of the CDR3 is TGTGCCAGCAGCCAACAGGGGGGGTCTGGCTACACCTTC. The encoded protein is CASSQQGGSGYTF.

This clonotype was seen repeatedly, ten times or more. The rearrangement links TRBV4-3 to TRBJ1-1, with 7 bases that match TRBD1. CDR1 is LGHNA, CDR2 YSLEER, per germline. V trimming: 4 bases; J trimming: 4 bases; junction bases outside the gene matches: 3. The CDR3 runs 13 residues. This CDR3 reads CASSPPGGTEAFF. The CDR3 DNA reads as TGCGCCAGCAGCCCGCCAGGGGGCACTGAAGCTTTCTTT.

This clonotype has ten or more counts. V gene TRBV18 combines with J gene TRBJ1-2, with no clear D. Trimming left V 6 bases short and J 0 bases short, with 11 bases between. The germline gives CDR1 KGHSH, CDR2 LQKENI. The CDR3 contains 14 residues. The CDR3 here is CASSPDSANYGYTF. CDR3 nucleotide sequence: TGTGCCAGCTCCCCGGACTCTGCTAACTATGGCTACACCTTC.

This clonotype was recorded a few times. V and J are TRBV6-9 and TRBJ2-2; tentatively, D is TRBD1 (6 bases). V was clipped by 6 bases and J by 0 bases, with 17 bases between them. The CDR3 spans 17 residues. Looked up from germline, CDR1 is MNHGY and CDR2 is SVAAGI. CDR3 DNA: TGTGCCAGCAGGGTAAAACAGGGAAGCGCGAACACCGGGGAGCTGTTTTTT. This encodes CASRVKQGSANTGELFF.

This clonotype has a count of ten or more. The chain links TRBV12-3 or TRBV12-4 to TRBJ1-6; 11 bases align to TRBD1. CDR3 size: 17 residues. With V trimmed by 5 bases and J by 7 bases, 10 bases remained unmatched. CDR3 protein: CASSRFGQGAFNSPLHF. CDR3 sequence (DNA): TGTGCCAGCAGTCGTTTTGGACAGGGGGCGTTCAATTCACCCCTCCACTTT.

This clonotype was detected many times. The chain employs TRBV6-2 or TRBV6-3 and TRBJ2-7, with TRBD1 matching over 10 bases. Trimming removed 0 bases from V and 2 bases from J; junction bases left unmatched: 10. This CDR3 has 18 amino acids. The germline CDR1 and CDR2 sequences are MNHEY and SVGEGT. The CDR3 loop is CASSYSKLLGQGAYEQYF. CDR3 nucleotides: TGTGCCAGCAGTTACTCGAAACTACTCGGACAGGGGGCCTACGAGCAGTACTTC.

This clonotype was observed many times. V gene TRBV30 combines with J gene TRBJ1-1, with a possible D match to TRBD1 (5 bases). CDR1 is GTSNPN, CDR2 SVGIG, per germline (reference sequence). The CDR3 is made up of 15 amino acids. The ends were cut back, 0 bases at V and 4 bases at J, with 15 bases in the middle. In DNA form, the CDR3 reads TGTGCCTGGAGTGTCTCTTCCTTCGGGGCCACTGAAGCTTTCTTT. It translates to CAWSVSSFGATEAFF. Complete variable domain (other parts from reference TRBV30 and TRBJ1-1): SQTIHQWPATLVQPVGSPLSLECTVEGTSNPNLYWYRQAAGRGLQLLFYSVGIGQISSEVPQNLSASRPQDRQFILSSKKLLLSDSGFYLCAWSVSSFGATEAFFGQGTRLTVV.

This clonotype was recorded many times. V and J are TRBV6-4 and TRBJ1-1; D is perhaps TRBD1 (6 bases). V lost 3 bases, J lost 4 bases, and 9 bases lay in between. The CDR3 sequence is 13 residues long. Germline V gene lookup returns CDR1 MRHNA and CDR2 SNTAGT. CDR3 sequence: CASSEQGSTEAFF. The CDR3 DNA sequence: TGTGCCAGCAGTGAACAGGGAAGCACTGAAGCTTTCTTT.

This clonotype was picked up many times. The chain uses TRBV4-3 and TRBJ2-2; no clear D gene. The germline gives CDR1 LGHNA, CDR2 YSLEER. CDR3 length: 13 amino acids. V was cut by 0 bases and J by 6 bases, with 5 bases left in between. The CDR3 DNA sequence: TGCGCCAGCAGCCAAGAGCGGTCCGGGGAGCTGTTTTTT. Its protein product is CASSQERSGELFF.